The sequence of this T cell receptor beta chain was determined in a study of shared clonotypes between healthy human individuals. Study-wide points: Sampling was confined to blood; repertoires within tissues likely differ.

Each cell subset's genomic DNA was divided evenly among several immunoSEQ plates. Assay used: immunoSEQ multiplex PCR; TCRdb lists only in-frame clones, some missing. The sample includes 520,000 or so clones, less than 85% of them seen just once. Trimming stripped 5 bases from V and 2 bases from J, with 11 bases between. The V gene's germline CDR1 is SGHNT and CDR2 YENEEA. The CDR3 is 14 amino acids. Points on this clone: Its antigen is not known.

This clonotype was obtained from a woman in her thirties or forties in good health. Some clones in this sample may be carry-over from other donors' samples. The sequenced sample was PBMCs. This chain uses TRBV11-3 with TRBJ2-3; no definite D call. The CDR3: CASSPVGPTDTQYF. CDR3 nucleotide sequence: TGTGCCAGCAGCCCCGTCGGCCCCACAGATACGCAGTATTTT.